The 22 T cell receptor beta chains below all came from one sample that was sequenced in a study of blood T cell repertoires in COVID-19 (dated by TCRdb to about 2020). The library was prepared using the immunoSEQ multiplex PCR assay. This is the immuneACCESS table as TCRdb keeps it, with only in-frame sequences that have V and J called. A part of the clones is gone; compared with another copy, unresolved V genes explain less than half, and the rest is unexplained. The sample table contains 150,000 to 200,000 clones; only one count was recorded for roughly three quarters of them. The ten largest clones represent about a sixth of the sample. Source material: PBMCs or T cells enriched from blood (not recorded which). These receptors all stem from a woman between 45 and 60 years old with acute COVID-19.

The rearrangement joins TRBV4-2 to TRBJ2-1; 12 bases map to TRBD2. Looked up from germline, CDR1 is LGHNA and CDR2 is YNFKEQ. Trimming at V came to 2 bases and at J to 6 bases, leaving 17 bases not matched to a gene. The CDR3 sequence is 20 residues long. DNA of the CDR3: TGTGCCAGCAGCCAAAACCCCGGGACTAGCGGGCTCCGTATTGGCAATGAGCAGTTCTTC. This translates into CASSQNPGTSGLRIGNEQFF.

The sample holds a few counts of this clone. The J gene is TRBJ2-4, the V gene TRBV11-3, with D possibly matching TRBD1 (6 bases). The CDR3 consists of 16 residues. V was shortened by 11 bases and J by 1 base, with 21 bases between the two germline ends. CDR1 SGHNT and CDR2 YENEEA come from the germline V gene. The CDR3 loop is CAGQSSDGKAKNIQYF. The CDR3 DNA is TGTGCCGGACAGTCCTCGGATGGAAAGGCCAAAAACATTCAGTACTTC.

This sequence joins TRBV30 and TRBJ1-6, with TRBD1 identical over 7 bases. The germline V gene has CDR1 GTSNPN and CDR2 SVGIG (reference sequence). V shed 7 bases and J 6 bases; nucleotides not matched to a gene: 9. The CDR3 is 14 residues long. The DNA of the CDR3 is TGTGCCTACAGGATGACAGGGACTAATTCACCCCTCCACTTT. This codes for CAYRMTGTNSPLHF.

This clone has just one count. V gene TRBV5-1 combines with J gene TRBJ2-2; 12 positions agree with TRBD2. This CDR3 contains 15 residues. The germline V gene encodes CDR1 SGHRS and CDR2 YFSETQ. Trimming at V came to 1 base and at J to 7 bases, leaving 2 bases not matched to a gene. CDR3 region: CASSLKTSGGGELFF. CDR3 DNA: TGCGCCAGCAGCTTGAAGACTAGCGGGGGCGGGGAGCTGTTTTTT.

DNA of the CDR3: TGTGCCAGCAGCGGAGCCGAGTTTGAAGCTTTCTTT. Translation gives CASSGAEFEAFF. J is TRBJ1-1 and V is TRBV9, with D uncertain. The CDR3 length is 12 residues. V was trimmed by 3 bases and J by 7 bases, leaving 10 bases between them. CDR1 is SGDLS, CDR2 YYNGEE, per germline.

This chain connects TRBV3-1 (or the pseudogene TRBV3-2) to TRBJ1-2; D call uncertain. V was pared by 0 bases and J by 7 bases, with 18 bases between. Germline V CDR1 and CDR2: LGHDT, YNNKEL (reference sequence). The CDR3 extends over 16 amino acids. Written as DNA, the CDR3 is TGTGCCAGCAGCCAAGATTTCGGCAGGTCTAATAGTGGCTACACCTTC. Its protein is CASSQDFGRSNSGYTF.

The rearrangement joins TRBV7-6 to TRBJ1-5; TRBD1 matches at 7 bases. The germline CDR1 and CDR2 sequences are SGHVS and FNYEAQ. The junction had 6 bases not matched to a gene; V was cut back by 5 bases and J by 5 bases. The CDR3 is 14 amino acids. CDR3 nucleotides: TGTGCCAGCAGCGCCGGACAGGCTTATCAGCCCCAGCATTTT. It yields the protein CASSAGQAYQPQHF. Drawing the rest from reference TRBV7-6 and TRBJ1-5, the complete variable domain is GAGVSQSPRYKVTKRGQDVALRCDPISGHVSLYWYRQALGQGPEFLTYFNYEAQQDKSGLPNDRFSAERPEGSISTLTIQRTEQRDSAMYRCASSAGQAYQPQHFGDGTRLSIL.

CDR3 in amino acids: CASRQGPRNTEAFF. The CDR3 nucleotides read TGTGCCAGCCGACAGGGCCCCAGGAACACTGAAGCTTTCTTT. This chain links TRBV6-4 with TRBJ1-1, with 7 bases identical to TRBD1. The CDR3 is 14 amino acids. V was clipped by 8 bases and J by 1 base; unmatched bases: 7. Germline CDR1 is MRHNA and CDR2 is SNTAGT.

This clone was recorded only once. The rearrangement links TRBV4-2 to TRBJ2-3, with TRBD2 identical over 11 bases. Germline lookup yields CDR1 LGHNA and CDR2 YNFKEQ. Trimming cost V 1 base and J 4 bases; bases outside gene matches: 4. The CDR3 spans 16 residues. The CDR3 DNA sequence: TGTGCCAGCAGCCAAGCGCTAGCGGGGGGCGCAGATACGCAGTATTTT. Translation gives CASSQALAGGADTQYF.

The rearrangement links TRBV7-8 to TRBJ1-1; TRBD1 matches at 7 bases. The CDR3 consists of 16 residues. Looked up from germline, CDR1 is SGHVS and CDR2 is FQNEAQ. Trimming cost V 3 bases and J 6 bases; bases outside gene matches: 13. The CDR3 loop is CASSFDVYRGVSEAFF. The CDR3 DNA reads TGTGCCAGCAGCTTCGATGTGTACAGGGGAGTATCTGAAGCTTTCTTT.

This clone was found once. V and J are TRBV5-8 and TRBJ2-5; D is perhaps TRBD2 (5 bases). Trimming removed 4 bases from V and 2 bases from J, with 15 bases in between. This CDR3 region has 15 residues. Germline CDR1 and CDR2: SGHTS and YDEGEE. CDR3 DNA sequence: TGTGCCAGCAGCGGAGGACGGGTTGCACAAGAGACCCAGTACTTC. Translated: CASSGGRVAQETQYF.

In this sample, this clone turned up once. This sequence joins TRBV3-1 (or the pseudogene TRBV3-2) and TRBJ1-6, with 8 positions matching TRBD1. CDR3 length equals 17 residues. Germline values: CDR1 LGHDT, CDR2 YNNKEL (reference sequence). The junction had 5 bases not matched to a gene; V was cut back by 4 bases and J by 0 bases. The CDR3 is CASSLGQGFSYNSPLHF. CDR3 sequence (DNA): TGTGCCAGCAGCCTTGGACAGGGATTCTCCTATAATTCACCCCTCCACTTT.

The genes are TRBV5-4 and TRBJ2-3; TRBD1 aligns across 7 bases. V dropped 3 bases and J dropped 3; count of bases not matched to a gene: 1. CDR3 length equals 13 residues. Germline-derived CDR1 and CDR2 are SGHNT and YYREEE (reference sequence). The DNA for the CDR3 is TGTGCCAGCAGCTCGACAGGGACAGATACGCAGTATTTT. This translates into CASSSTGTDTQYF.

The rearrangement uses TRBV11-3 and TRBJ2-3, with 8 positions matching TRBD2. Per germline, CDR1 SGHNT and CDR2 YENEEA. J lost 3 bases, V lost 5 bases, and 4 bases had no gene match. This CDR3 spans 14 amino acids. The CDR3: CASSGTSGTDTQYF. Written as DNA, the CDR3 is TGTGCCAGCAGCGGTACTAGCGGAACAGATACGCAGTATTTT.

Turning to this clone: This CDR3 is also generated by other DNA sequences in the sample. V gene TRBV6-5 combines with J gene TRBJ1-4; D perhaps matches TRBD1 (5 bases). The CDR3 contains 13 residues. CDR1 is MNHEY, CDR2 SVGAGI, per germline. The V end was cut by 4 bases, the J end by 7 bases, with 10 bases between. CDR3 amino acids: CASSSQGGEKLFF. The CDR3 DNA sequence: TGTGCCAGCAGTTCGCAGGGCGGTGAAAAACTGTTTTTT.

For the CDR3, the DNA is TGTGCCAGCAGCACCGAGGACAGTTTGGCGCGCTACACCTTC. Protein sequence: CASSTEDSLARYTF. The chain joins TRBV7-2 to TRBJ1-2, with D possibly being TRBD1 (6 bases). The CDR3 contains 14 residues. V lost 5 bases and J lost 9, with 19 bases in between. The germline gives CDR1 SGHTA, CDR2 FQGNSA.

The rearrangement links TRBV7-9 to TRBJ1-3, with TRBD1 matching 7 bases. V trimming: 5 bases; J trimming: 2 bases; junction bases outside the gene matches: 6. This CDR3 has 15 amino acids. From germline, CDR1 is SEHNR and CDR2 FQNEAQ (reference sequence). CDR3 sequence (DNA): TGTGCCAGCAGCGCCCCCGGGACAGCTGGAAACACCATATATTTT. Amino acid sequence: CASSAPGTAGNTIYF.

The chain combines TRBV5-1 with TRBJ2-3; D unresolved. Germline lookup yields CDR1 SGHRS and CDR2 YFSETQ. V dropped 3 bases and J dropped 0 bases, with 2 bases sitting between them. The CDR3 sequence is 12 residues long. CDR3 region: CASSSSTDTQYF. CDR3 sequence (DNA): TGCGCCAGCAGCTCGAGCACAGATACGCAGTATTTT.

This chain links TRBV14 with TRBJ1-5, with 8 bases matching TRBD1. This CDR3 comprises 15 residues. Per germline, CDR1 SGHDN and CDR2 FVKESK. The V and J ends lost 1 base and 1 base, in that order; junction bases with no gene match: 0. CDR3 residues: CASSQGQGSNQPQHF. The CDR3 bases are TGTGCCAGCAGCCAAGGACAGGGGAGCAATCAGCCCCAGCATTTT. The whole variable domain, filled in from reference TRBV14 and TRBJ1-5, reads EAGVTQFPSHSVIEKGQTVTLRCDPISGHDNLYWYRRVMGKEIKFLLHFVKESKQDESGMPNNRFLAERTGGTYSTLKVQPAELEDSGVYFCASSQGQGSNQPQHFGDGTRLSIL.

This clone was seen more than once but under ten times. The genes are TRBV12-5 and TRBJ2-2; TRBD1 might be the D (6 bases). Germline V lookup: CDR1 LGHNT, CDR2 FRNRAP. The CDR3 runs 16 residues. With 6 bases removed from V and 3 bases from J, the gap between germline ends came to 17 bases. The CDR3 DNA follows: TGTGCTAGTGGACCCAATACAGGGTTCGACACCGGGGAGCTGTTTTTT. It is translated as CASGPNTGFDTGELFF.

This chain uses TRBV4-1 with TRBJ1-1, with 9 bases aligning to TRBD1. The CDR3 is made up of 14 amino acids. The germline V gene encodes CDR1 MGHRA and CDR2 YSYEKL. With V trimmed by 4 bases and J by 7 bases, 7 bases remained unmatched. In DNA, the CDR3 is TGCGCCAGCAGCCTGGGACAGGGTATTGGTGAAGCTTTCTTT. This gives the protein CASSLGQGIGEAFF.

In its sample, this clone was seen a few times. This chain joins TRBV28 and TRBJ2-1, with a tentative D call TRBD2 (7 bases). CDR3 size: 15 residues. V lost 8 bases and J lost 4, with 18 bases in between. Per germline, CDR1 MDHEN and CDR2 SYDVKM. The chain's CDR3 is CASRGGQAVYNEQFF. DNA for the CDR3: TGTGCCAGCCGCGGGGGCCAGGCGGTTTACAATGAGCAGTTCTTC.